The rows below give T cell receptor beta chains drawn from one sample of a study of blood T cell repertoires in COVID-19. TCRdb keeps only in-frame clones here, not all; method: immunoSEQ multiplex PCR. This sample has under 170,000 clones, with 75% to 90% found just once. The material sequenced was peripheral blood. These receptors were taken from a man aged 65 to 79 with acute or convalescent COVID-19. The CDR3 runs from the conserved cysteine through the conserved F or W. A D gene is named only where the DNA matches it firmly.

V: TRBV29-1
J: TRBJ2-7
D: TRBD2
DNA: TGCAGCGTTCGGTTGGCTAGCGGATCCTACGAGCAGTACTTC
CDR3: CSVRLASGSYEQYF

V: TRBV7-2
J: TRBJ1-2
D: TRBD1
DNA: TGTGCCAGCAGCTTCGACAGGGATTATGGCTACACCTTC
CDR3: CASSFDRDYGYTF

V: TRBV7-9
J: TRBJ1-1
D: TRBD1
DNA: TGTGCCAGCAGCCAGCAGGGGGCGAACACTGAAGCTTTCTTT
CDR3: CASSQQGANTEAFF

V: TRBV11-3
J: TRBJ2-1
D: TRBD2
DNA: TGTGCCAGCAGCCTAGCGGGCTCCTACAATGAGCAGTTCTTC
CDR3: CASSLAGSYNEQFF

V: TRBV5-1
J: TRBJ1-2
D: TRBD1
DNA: TGCGCCAGCAGCCCGAGACAGGGACCCTATGGCTACACCTTC
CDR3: CASSPRQGPYGYTF

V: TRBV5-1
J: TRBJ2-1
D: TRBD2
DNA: TGCGCCAGCAGCCTAAGGACTAGCGGGGGATCCTACAATGAGCAGTTCTTC
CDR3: CASSLRTSGGSYNEQFF

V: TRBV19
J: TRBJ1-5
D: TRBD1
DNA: TGTGCCAGTAGTATAGTAACAGGGGGCCAGCCCCAGCATTTT
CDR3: CASSIVTGGQPQHF

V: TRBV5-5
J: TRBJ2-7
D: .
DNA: TGTGCCAGCAGCTTGACATCGGCAGACAACATCTACGAGCAGTACTTC
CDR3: CASSLTSADNIYEQYF

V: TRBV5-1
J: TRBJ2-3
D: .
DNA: TGCGCCAGCAGCGGCCAAGGCACAGATACGCAGTATTTT
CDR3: CASSGQGTDTQYF

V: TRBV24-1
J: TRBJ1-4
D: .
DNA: TGTGCCACCAGTGACGCAGGGGCAATTAATGAAAAACTGTTTTTT
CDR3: CATSDAGAINEKLFF

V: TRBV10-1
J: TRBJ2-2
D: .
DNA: TGCGCCAGCAGTGAGGCCAGGCGAAACACCGGGGAGCTGTTTTTT
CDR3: CASSEARRNTGELFF

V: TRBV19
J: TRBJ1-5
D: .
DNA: TGTGCCAGTAGTGAAGGAGGGTCAAGCAATCAGCCCCAGCATTTT
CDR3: CASSEGGSSNQPQHF

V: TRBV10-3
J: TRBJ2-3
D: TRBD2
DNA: TGTGCCATCAGTGGAGGGACTAGCGGGGGAGATACGCAGTATTTT
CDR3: CAISGGTSGGDTQYF

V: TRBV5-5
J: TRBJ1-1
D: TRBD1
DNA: TGTGCCAGCAGCTTACTGCGGGACAGTGAAGCTTTCTTT
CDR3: CASSLLRDSEAFF

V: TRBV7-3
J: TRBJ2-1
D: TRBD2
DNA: TGTGCCAGCAGCTTAATCGCGTCTAGCGGGAGGAGGGGTGAGCAGTTCTTC
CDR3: CASSLIASSGRRGEQFF

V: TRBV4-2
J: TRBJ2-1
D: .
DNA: TGTGCCAGCAGCTTCCGGACTATAGACAATGAGCAGTTCTTC
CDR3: CASSFRTIDNEQFF